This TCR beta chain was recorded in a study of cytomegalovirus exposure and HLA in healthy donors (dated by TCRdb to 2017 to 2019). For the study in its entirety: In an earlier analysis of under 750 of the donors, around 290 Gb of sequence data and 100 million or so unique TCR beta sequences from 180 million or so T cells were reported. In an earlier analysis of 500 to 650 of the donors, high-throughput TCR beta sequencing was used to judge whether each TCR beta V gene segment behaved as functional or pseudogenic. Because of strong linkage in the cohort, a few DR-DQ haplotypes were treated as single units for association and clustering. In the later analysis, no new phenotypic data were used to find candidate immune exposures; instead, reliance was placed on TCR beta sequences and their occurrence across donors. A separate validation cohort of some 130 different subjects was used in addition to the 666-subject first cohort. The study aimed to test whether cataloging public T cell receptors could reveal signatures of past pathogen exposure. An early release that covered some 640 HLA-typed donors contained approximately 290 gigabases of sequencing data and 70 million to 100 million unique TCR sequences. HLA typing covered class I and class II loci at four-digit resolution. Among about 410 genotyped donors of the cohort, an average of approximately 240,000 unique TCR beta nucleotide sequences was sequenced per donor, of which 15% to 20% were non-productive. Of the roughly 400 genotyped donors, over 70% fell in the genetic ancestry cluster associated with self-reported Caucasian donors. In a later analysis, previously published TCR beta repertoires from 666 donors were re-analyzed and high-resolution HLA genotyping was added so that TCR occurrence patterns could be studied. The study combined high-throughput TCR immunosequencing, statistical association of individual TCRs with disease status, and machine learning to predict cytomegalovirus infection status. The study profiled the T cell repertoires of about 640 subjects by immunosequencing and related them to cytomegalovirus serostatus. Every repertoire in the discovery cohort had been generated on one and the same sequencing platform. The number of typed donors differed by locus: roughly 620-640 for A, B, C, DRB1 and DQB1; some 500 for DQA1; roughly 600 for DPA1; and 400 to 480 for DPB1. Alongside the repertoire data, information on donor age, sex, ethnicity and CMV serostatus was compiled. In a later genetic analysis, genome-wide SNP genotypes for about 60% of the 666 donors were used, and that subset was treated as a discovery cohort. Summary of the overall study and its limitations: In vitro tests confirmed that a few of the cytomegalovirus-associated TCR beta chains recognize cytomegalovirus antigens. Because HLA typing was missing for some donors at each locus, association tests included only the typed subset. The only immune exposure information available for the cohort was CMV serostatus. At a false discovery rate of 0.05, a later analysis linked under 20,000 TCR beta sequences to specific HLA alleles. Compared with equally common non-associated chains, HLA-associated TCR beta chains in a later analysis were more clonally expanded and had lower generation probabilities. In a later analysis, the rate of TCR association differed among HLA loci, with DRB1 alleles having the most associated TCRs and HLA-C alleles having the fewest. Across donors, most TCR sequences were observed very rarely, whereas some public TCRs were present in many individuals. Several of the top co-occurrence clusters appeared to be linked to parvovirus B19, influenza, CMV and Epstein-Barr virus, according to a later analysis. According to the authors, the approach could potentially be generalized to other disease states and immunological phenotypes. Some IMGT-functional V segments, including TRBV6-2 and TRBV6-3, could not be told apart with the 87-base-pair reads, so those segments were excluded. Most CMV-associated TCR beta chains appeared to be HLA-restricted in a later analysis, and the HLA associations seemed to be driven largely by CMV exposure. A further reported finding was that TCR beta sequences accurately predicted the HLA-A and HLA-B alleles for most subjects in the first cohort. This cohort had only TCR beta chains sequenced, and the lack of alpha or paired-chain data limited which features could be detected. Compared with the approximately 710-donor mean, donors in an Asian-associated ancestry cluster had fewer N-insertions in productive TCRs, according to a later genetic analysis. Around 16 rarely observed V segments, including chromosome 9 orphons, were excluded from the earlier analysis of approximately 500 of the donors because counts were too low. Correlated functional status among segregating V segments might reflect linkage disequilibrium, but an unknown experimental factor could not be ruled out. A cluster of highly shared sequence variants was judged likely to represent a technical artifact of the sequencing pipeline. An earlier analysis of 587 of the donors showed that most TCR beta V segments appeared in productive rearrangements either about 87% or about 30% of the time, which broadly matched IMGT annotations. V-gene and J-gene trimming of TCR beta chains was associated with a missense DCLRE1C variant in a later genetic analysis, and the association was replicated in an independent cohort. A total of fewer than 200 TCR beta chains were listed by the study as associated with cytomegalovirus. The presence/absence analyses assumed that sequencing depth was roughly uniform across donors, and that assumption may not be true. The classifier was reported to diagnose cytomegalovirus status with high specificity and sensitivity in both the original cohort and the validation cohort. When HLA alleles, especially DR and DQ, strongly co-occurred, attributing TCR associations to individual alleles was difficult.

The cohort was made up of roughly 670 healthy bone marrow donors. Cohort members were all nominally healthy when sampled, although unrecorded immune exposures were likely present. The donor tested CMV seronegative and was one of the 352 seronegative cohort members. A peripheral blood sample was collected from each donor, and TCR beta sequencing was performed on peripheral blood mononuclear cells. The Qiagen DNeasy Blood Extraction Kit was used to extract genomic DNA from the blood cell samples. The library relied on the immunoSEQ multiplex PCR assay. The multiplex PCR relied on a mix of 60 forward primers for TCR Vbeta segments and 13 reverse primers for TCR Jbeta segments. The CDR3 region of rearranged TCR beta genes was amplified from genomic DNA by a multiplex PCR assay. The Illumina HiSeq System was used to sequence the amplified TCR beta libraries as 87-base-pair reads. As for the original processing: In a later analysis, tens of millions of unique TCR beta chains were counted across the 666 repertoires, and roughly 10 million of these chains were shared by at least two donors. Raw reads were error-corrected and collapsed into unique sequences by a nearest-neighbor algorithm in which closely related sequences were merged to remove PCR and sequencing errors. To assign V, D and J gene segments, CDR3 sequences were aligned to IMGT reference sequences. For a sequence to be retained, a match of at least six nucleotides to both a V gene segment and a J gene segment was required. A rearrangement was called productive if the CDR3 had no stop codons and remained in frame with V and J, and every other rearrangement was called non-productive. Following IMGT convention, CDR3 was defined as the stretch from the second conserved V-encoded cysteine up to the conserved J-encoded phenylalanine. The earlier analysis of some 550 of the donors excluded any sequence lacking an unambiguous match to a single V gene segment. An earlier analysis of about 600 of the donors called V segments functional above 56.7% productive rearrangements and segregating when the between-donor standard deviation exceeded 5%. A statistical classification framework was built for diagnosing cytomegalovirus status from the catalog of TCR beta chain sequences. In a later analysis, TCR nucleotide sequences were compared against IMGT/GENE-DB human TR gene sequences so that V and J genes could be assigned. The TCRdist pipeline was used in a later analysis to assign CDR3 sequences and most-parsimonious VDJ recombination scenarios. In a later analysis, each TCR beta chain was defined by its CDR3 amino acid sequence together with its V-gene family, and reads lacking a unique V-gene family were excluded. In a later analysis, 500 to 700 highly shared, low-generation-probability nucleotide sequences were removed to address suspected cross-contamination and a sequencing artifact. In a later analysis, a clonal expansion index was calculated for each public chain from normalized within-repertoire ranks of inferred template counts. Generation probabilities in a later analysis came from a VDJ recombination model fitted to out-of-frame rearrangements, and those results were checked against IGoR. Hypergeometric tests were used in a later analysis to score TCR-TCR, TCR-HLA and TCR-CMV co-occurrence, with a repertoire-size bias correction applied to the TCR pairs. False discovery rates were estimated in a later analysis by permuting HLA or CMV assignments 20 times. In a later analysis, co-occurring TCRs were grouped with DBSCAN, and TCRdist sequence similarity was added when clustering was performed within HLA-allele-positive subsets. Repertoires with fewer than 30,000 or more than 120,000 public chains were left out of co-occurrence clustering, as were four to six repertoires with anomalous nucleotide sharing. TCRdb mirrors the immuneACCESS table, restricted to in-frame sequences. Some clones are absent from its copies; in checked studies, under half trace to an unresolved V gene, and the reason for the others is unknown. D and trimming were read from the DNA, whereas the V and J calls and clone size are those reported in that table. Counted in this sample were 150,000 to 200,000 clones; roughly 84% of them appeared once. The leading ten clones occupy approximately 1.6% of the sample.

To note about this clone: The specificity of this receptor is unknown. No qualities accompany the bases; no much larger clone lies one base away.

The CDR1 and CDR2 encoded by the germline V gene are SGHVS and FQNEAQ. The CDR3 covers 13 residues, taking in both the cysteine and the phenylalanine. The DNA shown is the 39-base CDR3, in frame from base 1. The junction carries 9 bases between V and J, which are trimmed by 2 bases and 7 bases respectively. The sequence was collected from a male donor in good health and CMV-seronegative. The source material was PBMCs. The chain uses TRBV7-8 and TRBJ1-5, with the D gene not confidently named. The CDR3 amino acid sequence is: CASSLKRSQPQHF. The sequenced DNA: TGTGCCAGCAGCTTAAAGAGGAGCCAGCCCCAGCATTTT.